This passage covers 5 T cell receptor beta chains from one sample sequenced in a study of blood T cell repertoires in COVID-19. Here immunoSEQ multiplex PCR was the method, and the copy in TCRdb shows in-frame clones only, minus some. The sample lists 70,000 or so clones; around 84% were seen once. Material: peripheral blood. These receptors all stem from a woman aged 80 or over with acute or convalescent COVID-19.

The rearrangement joins TRBV30 to TRBJ1-3; 9 bases fit TRBD1. The ends lost 3 bases at V and 4 bases at J; junction bases unmatched: 13. The CDR3 extends over 17 amino acids. The germline CDR1 and CDR2 sequences are GTSNPN and SVGIG (reference sequence). CDR3 in DNA: TGTGCCTGGAGCGCCTCCGGGACAGGGAGGTCCGGAAACACCATATATTTT. Translated, it gives CAWSASGTGRSGNTIYF.

J is TRBJ1-1 and V is TRBV6-2 or TRBV6-3, with D uncertain. V was shortened by 2 bases and J by 6 bases, with 13 bases between the two germline ends. Per the germline V gene, CDR1 is MNHEY and CDR2 is SVGEGT. The CDR3 consists of 14 residues. The CDR3 reads CASSYPVGSAEAFF. The CDR3 bases are TGTGCCAGCAGTTACCCCGTAGGCAGCGCTGAAGCTTTCTTT.

This chain's CDR3 is CASKNGGGGADTQYF. The CDR3 DNA sequence: TGTGCCAGTAAGAATGGTGGCGGGGGGGCCGATACGCAGTATTTT. The chain recombines TRBV19 with TRBJ2-3; 9 bases map to TRBD2. The CDR3 length is 15 residues. V dropped 7 bases and J dropped 6; count of bases not matched to a gene: 11. Germline assignment: CDR1 LNHDA and CDR2 SQIVND (reference sequence).

The chain has TRBV24-1 and TRBJ2-4; the match to TRBD2 covers 9 bases. V dropped 7 bases and J dropped 3; count of bases not matched to a gene: 6. CDR3 length equals 15 residues. CDR1 KGHDR and CDR2 SFDVKD come from the germline V gene. CDR3 amino acids: CATSLAGTGKNIQYF. The DNA of the CDR3 is TGTGCCACCAGCCTAGCGGGGACCGGCAAAAACATTCAGTACTTC.

The rearrangement joins TRBV5-1 to TRBJ1-1; D possibly corresponds to TRBD1 (6 bases). V lost 1 base and J lost 0, with 16 bases in between. The CDR3 is 17 amino acids. CDR1 is SGHRS, CDR2 YFSETQ, per germline. CDR3 sequence reads: CASSLLGTGLMNTEAFF. The CDR3 DNA reads TGCGCCAGCAGCTTGTTAGGTACAGGGCTCATGAACACTGAAGCTTTCTTT.